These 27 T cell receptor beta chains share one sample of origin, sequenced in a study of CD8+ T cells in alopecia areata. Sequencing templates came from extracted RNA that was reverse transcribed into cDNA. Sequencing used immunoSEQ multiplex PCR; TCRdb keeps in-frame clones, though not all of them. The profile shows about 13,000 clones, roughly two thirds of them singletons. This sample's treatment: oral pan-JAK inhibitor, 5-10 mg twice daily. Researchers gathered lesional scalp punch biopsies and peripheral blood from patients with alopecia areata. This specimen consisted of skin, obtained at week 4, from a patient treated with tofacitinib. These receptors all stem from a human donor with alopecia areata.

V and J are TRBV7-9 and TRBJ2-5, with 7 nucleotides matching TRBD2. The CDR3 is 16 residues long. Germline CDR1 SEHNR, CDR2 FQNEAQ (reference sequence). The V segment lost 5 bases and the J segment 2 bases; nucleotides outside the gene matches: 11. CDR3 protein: CASSHPPAGVQETQYF. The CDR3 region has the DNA TGTGCCAGCAGCCACCCCCCGGCGGGGGTACAAGAGACCCAGTACTTC.

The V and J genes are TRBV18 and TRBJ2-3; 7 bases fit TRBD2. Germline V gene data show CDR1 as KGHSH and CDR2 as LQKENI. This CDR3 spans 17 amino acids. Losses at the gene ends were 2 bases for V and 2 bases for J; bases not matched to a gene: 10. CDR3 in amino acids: CASSPRGLADFTDTQYF. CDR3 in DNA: TGTGCCAGCTCACCAAGAGGGCTAGCGGACTTCACAGATACGCAGTATTTT. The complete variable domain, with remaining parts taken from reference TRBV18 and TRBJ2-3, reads NAGVMQNPRHLVRRRGQEARLRCSPMKGHSHVYWYRQLPEEGLKFMVYLQKENIIDESGMPKERFSAEFPKEGPSILRIQQVVRGDSAAYFCASSPRGLADFTDTQYFGPGTRLTVL.

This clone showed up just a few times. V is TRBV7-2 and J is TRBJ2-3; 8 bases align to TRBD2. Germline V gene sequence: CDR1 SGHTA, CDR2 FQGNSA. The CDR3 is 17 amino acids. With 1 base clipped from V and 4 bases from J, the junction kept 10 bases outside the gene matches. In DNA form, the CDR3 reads TGTGCCAGCAGCTTAGGGTCAGCGGGGGCATCCGCAGATACGCAGTATTTT. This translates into CASSLGSAGASADTQYF.

CDR3 in DNA: TGCGCCAGCAGCCAAGGTAGCGGGGTCTACAATGAGCAGTTCTTC. The encoded protein is CASSQGSGVYNEQFF. The chain employs TRBV4-1 and TRBJ2-1; 8 bases align to TRBD2. There are 15 residues in the CDR3. Germline V gene lookup returns CDR1 MGHRA and CDR2 YSYEKL. Unmatched junction bases numbered 2, after V lost 1 base and J lost 3 bases.

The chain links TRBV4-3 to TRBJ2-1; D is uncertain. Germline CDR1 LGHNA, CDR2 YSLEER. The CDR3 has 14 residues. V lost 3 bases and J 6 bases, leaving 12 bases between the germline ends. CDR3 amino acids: CASSQITEVNEQFF. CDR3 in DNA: TGCGCCAGCAGCCAGATCACAGAGGTCAATGAGCAGTTCTTC.

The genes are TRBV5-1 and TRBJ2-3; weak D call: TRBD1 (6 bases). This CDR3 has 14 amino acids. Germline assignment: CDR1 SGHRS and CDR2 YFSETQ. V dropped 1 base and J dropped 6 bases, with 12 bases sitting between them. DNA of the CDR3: TGCGCCAGCAGCTTGACAGGGTCAAGGGATACGCAGTATTTT. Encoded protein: CASSLTGSRDTQYF.

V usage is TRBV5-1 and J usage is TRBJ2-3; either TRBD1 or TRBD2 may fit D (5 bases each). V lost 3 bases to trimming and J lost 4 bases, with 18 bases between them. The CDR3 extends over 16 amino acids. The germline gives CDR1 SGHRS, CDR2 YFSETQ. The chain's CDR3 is CASSWGRSAGPDTQYF. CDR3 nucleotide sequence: TGCGCCAGCAGCTGGGGCCGATCCGCGGGCCCAGATACGCAGTATTTT.

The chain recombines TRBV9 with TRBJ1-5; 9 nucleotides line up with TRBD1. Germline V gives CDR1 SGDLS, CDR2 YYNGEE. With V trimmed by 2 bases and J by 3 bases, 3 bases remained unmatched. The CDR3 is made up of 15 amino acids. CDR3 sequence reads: CASSVGTGYNQPQHF. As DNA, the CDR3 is TGTGCCAGCAGCGTTGGGACAGGGTACAATCAGCCCCAGCATTTT.

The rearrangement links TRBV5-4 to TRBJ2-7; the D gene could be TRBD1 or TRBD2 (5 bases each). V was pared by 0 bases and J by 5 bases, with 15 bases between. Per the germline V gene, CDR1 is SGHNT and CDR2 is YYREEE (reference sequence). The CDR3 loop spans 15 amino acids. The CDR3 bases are TGTGCCAGCAGCTTGGGTGGGACCCGGAGAGACGAGCAGTACTTC. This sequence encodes CASSLGGTRRDEQYF. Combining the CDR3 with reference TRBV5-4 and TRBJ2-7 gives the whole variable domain ETGVTQSPTHLIKTRGQQVTLRCSSQSGHNTVSWYQQALGQGPQFIFQYYREEENGRGNFPPRFSGLQFPNYSSELNVNALELDDSALYLCASSLGGTRRDEQYFGPGTRLTVT.

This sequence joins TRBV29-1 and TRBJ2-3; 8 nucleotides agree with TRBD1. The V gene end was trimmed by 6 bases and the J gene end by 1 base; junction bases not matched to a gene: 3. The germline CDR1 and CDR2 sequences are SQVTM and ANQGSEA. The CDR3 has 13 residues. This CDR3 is CSVEDRGTDTQYF. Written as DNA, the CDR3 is TGCAGCGTGGAGGACAGGGGCACAGATACGCAGTATTTT.

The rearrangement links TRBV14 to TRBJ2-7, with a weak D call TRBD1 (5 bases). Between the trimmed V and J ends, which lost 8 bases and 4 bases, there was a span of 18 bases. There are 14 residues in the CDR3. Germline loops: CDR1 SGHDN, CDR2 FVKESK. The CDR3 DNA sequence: TGTGCCAGCCGCGATGCAGGGCGTGGATACGAGCAGTACTTC. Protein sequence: CASRDAGRGYEQYF.

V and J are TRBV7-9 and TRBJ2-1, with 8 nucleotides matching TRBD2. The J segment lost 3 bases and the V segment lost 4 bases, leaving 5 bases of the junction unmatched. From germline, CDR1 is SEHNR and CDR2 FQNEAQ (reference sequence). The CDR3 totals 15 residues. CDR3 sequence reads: CASSSVAGRYNEQFF. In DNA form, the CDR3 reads TGTGCCAGCAGCTCTGTAGCGGGGCGCTACAATGAGCAGTTCTTC.

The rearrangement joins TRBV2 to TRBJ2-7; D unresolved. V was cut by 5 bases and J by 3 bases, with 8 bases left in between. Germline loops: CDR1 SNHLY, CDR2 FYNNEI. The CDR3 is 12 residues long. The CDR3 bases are TGTGCCAGCAGTCTTAACCTCTACGAGCAGTACTTC. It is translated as CASSLNLYEQYF.

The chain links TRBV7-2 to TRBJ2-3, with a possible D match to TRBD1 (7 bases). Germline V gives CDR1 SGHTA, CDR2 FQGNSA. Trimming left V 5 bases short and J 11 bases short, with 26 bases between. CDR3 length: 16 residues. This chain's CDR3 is CASSPWDGTEGRKQYF. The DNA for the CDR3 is TGTGCCAGCAGCCCCTGGGACGGGACAGAGGGGAGGAAGCAGTATTTT.

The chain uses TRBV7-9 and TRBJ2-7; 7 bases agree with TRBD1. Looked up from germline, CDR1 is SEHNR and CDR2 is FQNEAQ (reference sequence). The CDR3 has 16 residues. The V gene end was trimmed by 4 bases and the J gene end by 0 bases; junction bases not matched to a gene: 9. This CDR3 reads CASSSAGTAISYEQYF. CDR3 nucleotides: TGTGCCAGCAGCTCCGCCGGGACAGCAATCTCCTACGAGCAGTACTTC.

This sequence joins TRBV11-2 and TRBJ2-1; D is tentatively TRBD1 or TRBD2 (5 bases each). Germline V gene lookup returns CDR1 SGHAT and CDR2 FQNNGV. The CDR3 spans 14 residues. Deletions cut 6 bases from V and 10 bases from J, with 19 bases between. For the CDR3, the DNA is TGTGCCAGCAGTTTCCGGGACGCCGGCGGGGAGCAGTTCTTC. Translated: CASSFRDAGGEQFF.

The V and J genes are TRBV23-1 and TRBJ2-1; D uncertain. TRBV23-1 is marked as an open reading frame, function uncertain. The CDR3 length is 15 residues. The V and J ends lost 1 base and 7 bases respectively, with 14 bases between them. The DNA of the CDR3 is TGCGCCAGCAGTCAATTTGAGACAAAACAGAATGAGCAGTTCTTC. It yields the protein CASSQFETKQNEQFF.

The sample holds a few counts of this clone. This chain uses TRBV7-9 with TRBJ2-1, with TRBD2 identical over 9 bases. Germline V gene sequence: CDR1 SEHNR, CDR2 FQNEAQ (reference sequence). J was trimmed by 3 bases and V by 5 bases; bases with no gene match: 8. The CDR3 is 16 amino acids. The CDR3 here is CASSPWGTSHYNEQFF. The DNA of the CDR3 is TGTGCCAGCAGCCCGTGGGGGACTAGCCACTACAATGAGCAGTTCTTC.

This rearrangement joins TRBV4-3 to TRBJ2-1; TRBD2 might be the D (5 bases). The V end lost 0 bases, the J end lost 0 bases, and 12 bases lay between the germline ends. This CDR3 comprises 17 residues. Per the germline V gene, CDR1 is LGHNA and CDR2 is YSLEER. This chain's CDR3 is CASSQDGDPVSYNEQFF. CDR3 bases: TGCGCCAGCAGCCAAGACGGGGATCCCGTCTCCTACAATGAGCAGTTCTTC.

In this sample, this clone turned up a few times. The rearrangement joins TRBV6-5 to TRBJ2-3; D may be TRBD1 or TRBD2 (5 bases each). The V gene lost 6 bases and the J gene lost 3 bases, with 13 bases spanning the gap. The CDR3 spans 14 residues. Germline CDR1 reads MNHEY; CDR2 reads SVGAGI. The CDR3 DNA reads TGTGCCAGCAGCAGAGGGACGGGAACAGATACGCAGTATTTT. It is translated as CASSRGTGTDTQYF.

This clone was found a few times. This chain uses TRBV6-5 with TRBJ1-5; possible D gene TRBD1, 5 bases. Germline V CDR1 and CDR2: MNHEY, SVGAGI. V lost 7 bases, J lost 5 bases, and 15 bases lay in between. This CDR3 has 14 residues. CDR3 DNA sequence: TGTGCCAGCACCGACCGGGACGGGTATCAGCCCCAGCATTTT. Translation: CASTDRDGYQPQHF.

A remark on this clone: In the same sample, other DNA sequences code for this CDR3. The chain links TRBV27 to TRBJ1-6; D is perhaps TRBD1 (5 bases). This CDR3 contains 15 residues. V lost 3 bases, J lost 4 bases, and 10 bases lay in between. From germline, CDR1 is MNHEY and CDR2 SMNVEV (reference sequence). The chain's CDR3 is CASSLGGTYNSPLHF. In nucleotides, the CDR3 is TGTGCCAGCAGTTTGGGGGGAACGTATAATTCACCCCTCCACTTT.

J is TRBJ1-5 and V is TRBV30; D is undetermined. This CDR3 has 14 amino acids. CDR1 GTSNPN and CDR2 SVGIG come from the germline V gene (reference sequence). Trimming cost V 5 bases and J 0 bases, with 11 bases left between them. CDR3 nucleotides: TGTGCCTGGGGTGGGAGTTATAGCAATCAGCCCCAGCATTTT. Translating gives CAWGGSYSNQPQHF.

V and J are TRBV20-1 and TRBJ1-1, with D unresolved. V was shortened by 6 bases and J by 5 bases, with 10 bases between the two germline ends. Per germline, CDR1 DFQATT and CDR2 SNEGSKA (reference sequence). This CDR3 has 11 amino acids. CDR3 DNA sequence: TGCAGTGCCCTCGGACGGACTGAAGCTTTCTTT. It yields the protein CSALGRTEAFF.

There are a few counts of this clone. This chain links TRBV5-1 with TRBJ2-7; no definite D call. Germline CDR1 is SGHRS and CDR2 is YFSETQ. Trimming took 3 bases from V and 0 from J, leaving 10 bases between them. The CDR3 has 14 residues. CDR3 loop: CASSWWASSYEQYF. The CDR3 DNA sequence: TGCGCCAGCAGCTGGTGGGCGTCCTCCTACGAGCAGTACTTC.

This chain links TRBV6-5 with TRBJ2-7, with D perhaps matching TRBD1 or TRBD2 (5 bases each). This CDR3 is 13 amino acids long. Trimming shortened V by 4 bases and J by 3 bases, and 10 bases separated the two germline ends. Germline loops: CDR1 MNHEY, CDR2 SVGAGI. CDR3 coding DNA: TGTGCCAGCAGTTTCCCAGGGAGCTACGAGCAGTACTTC. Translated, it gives CASSFPGSYEQYF.

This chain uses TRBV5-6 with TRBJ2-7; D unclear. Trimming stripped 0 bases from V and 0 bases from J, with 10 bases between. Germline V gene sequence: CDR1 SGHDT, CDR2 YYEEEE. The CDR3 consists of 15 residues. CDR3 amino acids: CASSLVHTRSYEQYF. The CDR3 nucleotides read TGTGCCAGCAGCTTGGTACACACACGCTCCTACGAGCAGTACTTC.